Listed here are 12 T cell receptor beta chains from one sample, sequenced in a study of control samples from healthy donors and cancer patients. Sequencing was performed with immunoSEQ multiplex PCR; in TCRdb, only in-frame clones are kept and a portion is missing. The sample has 60,000 to 75,000 clones; approximately 85% are singletons. Sequences were obtained from blood. These receptors all come from a man between 35 and 55 years old in good health.

The chain employs TRBV5-1 and TRBJ2-7, with 11 bases identical to TRBD1. Trimming removed 4 bases from V and 2 bases from J; junction bases left unmatched: 5. The V gene's germline CDR1 is SGHRS and CDR2 YFSETQ. The CDR3 spans 15 residues. CDR3 nucleotides: TGCGCCAGCAGCGCGGGACAGGGGGTCGCCTACGAGCAGTACTTC. This gives the protein CASSAGQGVAYEQYF.

The J gene is TRBJ2-3, the V gene TRBV7-2; D is perhaps TRBD1 or TRBD2 (6 bases each). The germline gives CDR1 SGHTA, CDR2 FQGNSA. V was shortened by 5 bases and J by 4 bases, with 16 bases between the two germline ends. The CDR3 length is 15 residues. The CDR3 bases are TGTGCCAGCAGCGGACAGTCTACGGGGGCAGATACGCAGTATTTT. Protein: CASSGQSTGADTQYF.

This chain joins TRBV11-3 and TRBJ2-7; no clear D gene. Germline V gene lookup returns CDR1 SGHNT and CDR2 YENEEA. The V gene lost 0 bases and the J gene lost 1 base, with 4 bases spanning the gap. The CDR3 sequence is 13 residues long. The CDR3 sequence is CASSLEGSYEQYF. The DNA of the CDR3 is TGTGCCAGCAGCTTAGAAGGTTCCTACGAGCAGTACTTC.

The rearrangement links TRBV25-1 to TRBJ2-1; D might be TRBD1 or TRBD2, each matching 5 bases. The CDR3 has 17 amino acids. V lost 3 bases, J lost 0 bases, and 15 bases lay in between. The germline CDR1 and CDR2 sequences are MGHDK and SYGVNS. The CDR3 loop reads CASSDGGLMISYNEQFF. The CDR3 region has the DNA TGTGCCAGCAGTGATGGGGGTCTTATGATCTCCTACAATGAGCAGTTCTTC.

V is TRBV7-2 and J is TRBJ1-3, with unresolved D. Trimming took off 3 bases at V and 2 bases at J, with 11 bases between the two ends. Germline V gene data show CDR1 as SGHTA and CDR2 as FQGNSA. The CDR3 runs to 15 residues. DNA of the CDR3: TGTGCCAGCAGCTTTCGGGGAGTTGCTGGAAACACCATATATTTT. Protein product: CASSFRGVAGNTIYF.

The DNA for the CDR3 is TGTGCCACCAGTGATGAGGACCCTTGGAGCTACACCTTC. Translation gives CATSDEDPWSYTF. The chain couples TRBV24-1 to TRBJ1-2; D is unclear. From germline, CDR1 is KGHDR and CDR2 SFDVKD. V lost 3 bases and J 9 bases, leaving 13 bases between the germline ends. The CDR3 has 13 residues.

The J gene is TRBJ1-1, the V gene TRBV5-5; 7 bases match TRBD1. Germline values: CDR1 SGHKS, CDR2 YYEKEE (reference sequence). The V gene end was trimmed by 4 bases and the J gene end by 4 bases; junction bases not matched to a gene: 10. The CDR3 is 15 amino acids. CDR3 DNA sequence: TGTGCCAGCAGCGCCCTGAGACAGGGAGGCACTGAAGCTTTCTTT. It codes for CASSALRQGGTEAFF.

The J gene is TRBJ1-5, the V gene TRBV6-6, with 11 bases that match TRBD1. The CDR3 runs 14 residues. Germline V gene lookup returns CDR1 MNHNY and CDR2 SVGAGI (reference sequence). After removal of 6 bases from V and 11 bases from J, the junction contained 9 bases not matched to a gene. CDR3 in amino acids: CASRNGQGALTQHF. CDR3 DNA sequence: TGTGCCAGCAGAAATGGACAGGGGGCGCTGACCCAGCATTTT.

The chain couples TRBV5-1 to TRBJ2-7; D may correspond to TRBD1 or TRBD2 (6 bases each). With 3 bases removed from V and 4 bases from J, the gap between germline ends came to 17 bases. Germline V gene sequence: CDR1 SGHRS, CDR2 YFSETQ. There are 15 residues in the CDR3. CDR3 sequence (DNA): TGCGCCAGCAGCTGGGGGGCAGGGAACACATACGAGCAGTACTTC. Encoded protein: CASSWGAGNTYEQYF.

The J gene is TRBJ2-2, the V gene TRBV7-2; 9 nucleotides align to TRBD1. The germline V gene has CDR1 SGHTA and CDR2 FQGNSA. The CDR3 length is 19 residues. Germline trimming cut 1 base from V and 5 bases from J; bases unmatched to any gene: 14. The CDR3 bases are TGTGCCAGCAGCTTAGTTAGGGGACAGGGATGGGTGAGAACCGGGGAGCTGTTTTTT. It yields the protein CASSLVRGQGWVRTGELFF. The complete variable domain, with remaining parts taken from reference TRBV7-2 and TRBJ2-2, reads GAGVSQSPSNKVTEKGKDVELRCDPISGHTALYWYRQSLGQGLEFLIYFQGNSAPDKSGLPSDRFSAERTGGSVSTLTIQRTQQEDSAVYLCASSLVRGQGWVRTGELFFGEGSRLTVL.

This rearrangement joins TRBV11-2 to TRBJ2-3; D remains unclear. Trimming stripped 1 base from V and 4 bases from J, with 9 bases between. The CDR3 has 14 amino acids. CDR1 is SGHAT, CDR2 FQNNGV, per germline. DNA for the CDR3: TGTGCCAGCAGCTTAGGACGGAGCCCAGATACGCAGTATTTT. Protein sequence: CASSLGRSPDTQYF.

The chain has TRBV27 and TRBJ1-5; 7 positions agree with TRBD1. The CDR3 is 20 amino acids. CDR1 is MNHEY and CDR2 is SMNVEV in the germline V gene (reference sequence). V lost 6 bases and J lost 1; bases outside the gene matches: 21. Written as DNA, the CDR3 is TGTGCCAGCAGCCCCCTTGGACAGGTAATATCGGGGAGAAGCAATCAGCCCCAGCATTTT. Protein: CASSPLGQVISGRSNQPQHF.